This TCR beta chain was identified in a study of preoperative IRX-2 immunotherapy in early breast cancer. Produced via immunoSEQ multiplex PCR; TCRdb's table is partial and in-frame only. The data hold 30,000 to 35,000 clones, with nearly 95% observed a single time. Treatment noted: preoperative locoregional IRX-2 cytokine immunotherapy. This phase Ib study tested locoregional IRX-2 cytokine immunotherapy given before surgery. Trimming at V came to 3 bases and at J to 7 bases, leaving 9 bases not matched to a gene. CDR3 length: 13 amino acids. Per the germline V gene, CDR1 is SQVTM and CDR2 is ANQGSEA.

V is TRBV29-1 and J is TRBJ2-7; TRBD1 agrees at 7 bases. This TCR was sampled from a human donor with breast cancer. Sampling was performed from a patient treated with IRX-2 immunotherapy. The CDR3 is CSVDQSGGFEQYF. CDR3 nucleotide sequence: TGCAGCGTTGACCAGTCAGGGGGTTTTGAGCAGTACTTC.